This T cell receptor beta chain stems from a study of cytomegalovirus exposure and HLA in healthy donors. In regard to this clone: Its specificity is not known.

The study ran its PCR with 60 Vbeta and 13 Jbeta primers. Clones were read by immunoSEQ multiplex PCR, and TCRdb kept only the in-frame ones, dropping some. Altogether under 150,000 clones are present, 65% to 80% being singletons, with the ten largest covering around 1.8%. Overall study results and limits: In terms of immune exposure information, only CMV serostatus was available.

Sequences were obtained from PBMCs. The TCR originated in a middle-aged woman in good health and CMV-seronegative.

The CDR3 loop is CASRTGENSPLHF. CDR3 bases: TGTGCCAGCAGGACAGGGGAAAATTCACCCCTCCACTTT. The chain employs TRBV2 and TRBJ1-6; 8 bases are a match to TRBD1. The V gene's germline CDR1 is SNHLY and CDR2 FYNNEI. Germline trimming cut 6 bases from V and 7 bases from J; bases unmatched to any gene: 2. The CDR3 is 13 residues long. Complete variable domain (other parts from reference TRBV2 and TRBJ1-6): EPEVTQTPSHQVTQMGQEVILRCVPISNHLYFYWYRQILGQKVEFLVSFYNNEISEKSEIFDDQFSVERPDGSNFTLKIRSTKLEDSAMYFCASRTGENSPLHFGNGTRLTVT.